These T cell receptor beta chains were read from a single sample in a study of blood T cells in healthy people across ages. In TCRdb, the 5' RACE reads were re-called with MiXCR into one record per CDR3 protein. Of 1.5 million to 2 million distinct CDR3 sequences in the sample, 49% were seen once. The specimen sequenced was blood. All receptors derive from a woman in her forties in good health. Both conserved end residues are trimmed from each CDR3.

TRBV29-1	TRBJ2-5	SVRDGYQETQY
TRBV5-1	TRBJ2-6	ASMAGSGANVLT
TRBV7-2	TRBJ2-3	ASSPASGDTQY
TRBV29-1	TRBJ2-1	SVGRISYNEQF
TRBV29-1	TRBJ2-5	SVRTSSWSETQY
TRBV7-2	TRBJ2-7	ASSLGGRGFYEQY
TRBV12-3/TRBV12-4	TRBJ2-7	ASTGVGASARYEQY
TRBV7-9	TRBJ1-4	ASSLAVTGGRPDEKLF
TRBV20-1	TRBJ1-1	SARETGLPAVF
TRBV5-1	TRBJ2-3	ASSLVDSLLRDTQY